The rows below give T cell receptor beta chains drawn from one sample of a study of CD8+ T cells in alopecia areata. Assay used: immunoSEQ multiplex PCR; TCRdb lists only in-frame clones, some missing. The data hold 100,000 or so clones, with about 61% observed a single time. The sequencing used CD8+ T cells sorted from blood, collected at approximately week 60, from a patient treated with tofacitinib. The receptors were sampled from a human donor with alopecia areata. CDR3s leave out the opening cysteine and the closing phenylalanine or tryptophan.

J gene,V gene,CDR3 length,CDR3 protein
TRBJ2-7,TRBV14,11,ASSPTGRYEQY
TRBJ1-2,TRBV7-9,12,ASSLGRVPYGYT
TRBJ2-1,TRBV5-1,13,ASSWASPGDNEQF
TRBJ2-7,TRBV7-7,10,ASSPRRGEQY
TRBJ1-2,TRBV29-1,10,SARDREYGYT
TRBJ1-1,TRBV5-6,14,ASSYGTGWGNTEAF
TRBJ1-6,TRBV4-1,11,ASSQSGQRPLH
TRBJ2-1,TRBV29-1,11,SVVGGSYNEQF
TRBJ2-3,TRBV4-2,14,ASSQRTSVSTDTQY
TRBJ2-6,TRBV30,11,ACYSGGGNVLT
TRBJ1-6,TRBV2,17,ASSEEHGFTGSTNSPLH
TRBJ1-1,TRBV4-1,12,ASSPPTGSTEAF
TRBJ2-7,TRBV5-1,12,ASSLGQGRDEQY
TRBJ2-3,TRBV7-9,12,ASSLSRAGDTQY
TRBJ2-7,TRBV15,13,ATSRVRDSSYEQY
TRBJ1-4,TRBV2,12,ASIGDREDEKLF
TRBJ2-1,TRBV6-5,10,ASSGLGYEQF
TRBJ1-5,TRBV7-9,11,ASSPGDGWPQH
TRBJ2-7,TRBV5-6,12,ASSSVGVSYEQY
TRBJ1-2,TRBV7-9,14,ASSSAKRTQNYGYT
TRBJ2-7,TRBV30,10,AWSVQTYEQY
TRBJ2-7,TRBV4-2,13,ASSYSSGDPYEQY
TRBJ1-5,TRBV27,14,ASSPRVVGSNQPQH
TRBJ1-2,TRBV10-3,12,AISESGTSAGYT
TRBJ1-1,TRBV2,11,ASREPGGTEAF
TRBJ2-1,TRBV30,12,AWSEGRFRNEQF